This TCR beta chain emerged from a study of tumor-infiltrating lymphocytes in primary liver carcinoma. Study summary: Through surgical resection, the patients' primary liver carcinoma was treated. Regardless of tissue type, samples showed similar yields of roughly 3.65 to 8 million productive TCRbeta reads.

Blood RNA came from unsorted whole blood; germline DNA was also extracted. TCR beta cDNA was prepared out of roughly 450 ng total RNA by means of a constant-region primer. Researchers made the TCR beta libraries by running three nested multiplex PCR rounds with slightly modified ARM-PCR. Primers for the first two PCR rounds were TRBV1-TRBV30 forward primers and a C-beta reverse primer (approximately 9 cycles per round). TCRdb reprocessed the multiplex PCR reads with MiXCR, giving one entry per CDR3 protein. This table holds approximately 330,000 distinct CDR3 sequences, roughly 61% found once. Germline V lookup: CDR1 SGHKS, CDR2 YYEKEE (reference sequence). There are 13 residues in the CDR3. V shed 2 bases and J shed 4 bases, with 6 bases lying between them. Many counts were recorded for this clonotype.

V is TRBV5-5 and J is TRBJ2-2, with D perhaps matching TRBD2 (5 bases). Source material: peripheral blood. This receptor was identified in a man aged 35 to 55 with primary liver carcinoma and hepatitis B virus infection. The CDR3 here is CASSFEGTGELFF. CDR3 in DNA: TGTGCCAGCAGCTTTGAGGGCACCGGGGAGCTGTTTTTT.